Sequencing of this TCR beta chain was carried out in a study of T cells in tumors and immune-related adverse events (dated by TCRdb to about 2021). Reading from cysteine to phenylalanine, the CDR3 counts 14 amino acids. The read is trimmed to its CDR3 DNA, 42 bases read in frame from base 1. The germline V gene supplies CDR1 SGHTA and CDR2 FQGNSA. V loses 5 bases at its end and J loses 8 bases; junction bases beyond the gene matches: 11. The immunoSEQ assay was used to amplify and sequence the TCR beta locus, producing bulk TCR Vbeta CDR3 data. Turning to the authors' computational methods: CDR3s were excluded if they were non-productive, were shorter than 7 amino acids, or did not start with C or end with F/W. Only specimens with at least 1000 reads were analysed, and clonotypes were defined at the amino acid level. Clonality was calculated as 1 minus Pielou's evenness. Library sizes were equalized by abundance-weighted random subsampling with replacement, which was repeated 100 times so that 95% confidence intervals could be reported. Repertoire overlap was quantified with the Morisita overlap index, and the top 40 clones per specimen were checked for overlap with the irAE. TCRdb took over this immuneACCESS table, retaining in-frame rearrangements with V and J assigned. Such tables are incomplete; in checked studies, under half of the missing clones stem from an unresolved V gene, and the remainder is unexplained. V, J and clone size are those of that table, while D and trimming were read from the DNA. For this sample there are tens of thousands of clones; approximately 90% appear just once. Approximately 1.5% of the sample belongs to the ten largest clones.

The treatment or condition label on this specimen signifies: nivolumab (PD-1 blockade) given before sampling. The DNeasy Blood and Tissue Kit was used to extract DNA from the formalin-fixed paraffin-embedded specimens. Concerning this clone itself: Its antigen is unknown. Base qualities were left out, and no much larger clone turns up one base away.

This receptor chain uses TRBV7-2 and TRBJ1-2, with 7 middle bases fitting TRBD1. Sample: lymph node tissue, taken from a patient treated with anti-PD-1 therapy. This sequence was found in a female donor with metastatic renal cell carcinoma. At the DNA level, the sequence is TGTGCCAGCAGCCCTCGACAGGGACGTCGCGGCTACACCTTC. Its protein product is CASSPRQGRRGYTF.